This T cell receptor (beta chain) stems from a study of T-cell memory formation after mild COVID-19. Study-wide context: TCR clusters were largely donor specific.

Employing constant-segment primers, 5'RACE generated TCR alpha and TCR beta cDNA libraries bearing sample barcodes and UMIs. In TCRdb, the 5' RACE reads were re-called with MiXCR into one record per CDR3 protein. In the table there are hundreds of thousands of distinct CDR3 sequences, around 27% of which are singletons. This CDR3 has 12 residues. CDR1 is DFQATT, CDR2 SNEGSKA, per germline (reference sequence). The specimen sequenced was PBMCs or a T cell subset sorted from them (not recorded which). This sequence was found in an adult woman who had mild COVID-19 (a few samples of this study predate the infection). Cell type and time point are not known. The chain combines TRBV20-1 with TRBJ2-5, with D tentatively TRBD1 (8 bases). CDR3 nucleotides: TGCAGCTGGACAGGGAGGGTAGGGACCCAGTACTTC. This translates into CSWTGRVGTQYF.